This T cell receptor (beta chain) originates from a study of cytomegalovirus exposure and HLA in healthy donors. Overall study: Both the approximately 120 validation repertoires and the roughly 700 first-cohort repertoires used the same platform, as reported by a later analysis. Study-wide results and caveats: TCR clusters originating in the first cohort tended to co-occur in the approximately 130 validation repertoires, according to a later analysis. Reportedly, cytomegalovirus status was diagnosed with high sensitivity and specificity.

Repertoires were generated with immunoSEQ multiplex PCR, while TCRdb's copy carries only in-frame clones and drops some. The sample includes around 100,000 clones, about 95% seen only once; the top ten take almost 0.9%. While the first cohort had around 700 subjects, the donors belonged to the separate validation cohort of over a hundred subjects. A note on this clone: Antigen specificity is unknown.

This CDR3 is built from 17 residues. V shed 1 base, J shed 1 base, and the junction held 9 bases outside the gene matches. The germline CDR1 and CDR2 sequences are SNHLY and FYNNEI. The receptor's source is a woman younger than 35 in good health and CMV-seronegative. This chain joins TRBV2 and TRBJ2-7; 8 bases are a match to TRBD2. Sequenced sample: PBMCs. This CDR3 reads CASSEVSPGGRSYEQYF. Written as DNA, the CDR3 is TGTGCCAGCAGTGAAGTCTCTCCGGGCGGGAGGTCCTACGAGCAGTACTTC.